A single sample is the source of the 17 T cell receptor beta chains below, sequenced in a study of cytomegalovirus exposure and HLA in healthy donors. PCR involved 60 Vbeta and 13 Jbeta primers. Libraries were prepared by immunoSEQ multiplex PCR; TCRdb keeps only in-frame clonotypes and omits some of them. This sample has fewer than 200,000 clones, with 9.5% found just once. The sequencing input was PBMCs. The receptors were gathered from a woman between 25 and 40 years old in good health and CMV-seropositive.

The chain employs TRBV10-3 and TRBJ1-1; 9 bases map to TRBD1. Trimming took 2 bases from V and 2 from J; bases not matched to a gene: 3. Germline CDR1 and CDR2: ENHRY and SYGVKD. CDR3 length equals 15 residues. The CDR3 spells CAISERQGGNTEAFF. CDR3 DNA: TGTGCCATCAGTGAGAGACAGGGGGGAAACACTGAAGCTTTCTTT.

The chain combines TRBV6-1 with TRBJ2-7; TRBD2 matches 10 bases. The CDR3 loop spans 14 amino acids. J lost 4 bases, V lost 7 bases, and 7 bases had no gene match. The V gene's germline CDR1 is MNHNS and CDR2 SASEGT. CDR3 sequence: CASKASGRGYEQYF. Written as DNA, the CDR3 is TGTGCCAGCAAGGCTAGCGGGAGAGGGTACGAGCAGTACTTC.

This clone has more than one count but fewer than ten. This sequence joins TRBV10-1 and TRBJ1-4; 7 positions agree with TRBD1. The CDR3 has 15 amino acids. With V trimmed by 3 bases and J by 2 bases, 3 bases remained unmatched. The germline V gene encodes CDR1 WNHNN and CDR2 SYGVQD (reference sequence). CDR3 amino acids: CASSDHRGTNEKLFF. DNA of the CDR3: TGCGCCAGCAGTGACCACAGGGGCACTAATGAAAAACTGTTTTTT.

This clone appeared a few times. The chain links TRBV10-3 to TRBJ1-5; the match to TRBD1 covers 7 bases. With 3 bases clipped from V and 5 bases from J, the junction kept 1 base outside the gene matches. Germline V gives CDR1 ENHRY, CDR2 SYGVKD. The CDR3 runs to 13 residues. CDR3 amino acids: CAISDDRDQPQHF. The CDR3 DNA reads as TGTGCCATCAGTGATGACAGGGATCAGCCCCAGCATTTT.

This clone appeared a few times. V usage is TRBV11-2 and J usage is TRBJ2-3; 12 bases match TRBD2. CDR3 length: 18 residues. Trimming took 4 bases from V and 2 from J; bases not matched to a gene: 10. CDR1 SGHAT and CDR2 FQNNGV come from the germline V gene. The CDR3 is CASSYRLAGERNTDTQYF. CDR3 sequence (DNA): TGTGCCAGCAGCTATAGACTAGCGGGAGAGCGAAACACAGATACGCAGTATTTT.

The rearrangement links TRBV4-2 to TRBJ1-1; no clear D. Trimming left V 3 bases short and J 10 bases short, with 15 bases between. The CDR3 is 13 amino acids. Germline V gene sequence: CDR1 LGHNA, CDR2 YNFKEQ. The CDR3: CASSHFVLEGAFF. CDR3 DNA sequence: TGTGCCAGCAGCCATTTCGTCCTCGAGGGAGCTTTCTTT.

The CDR3 here is CASSTGTSDISGANVLTF. For the CDR3, the DNA is TGTGCCAGCAGTACCGGGACTAGCGATATCTCTGGGGCCAACGTCCTGACTTTC. The chain has TRBV6-4 and TRBJ2-6; 10 nucleotides line up with TRBD2. Trimming at V came to 5 bases and at J to 0 bases, leaving 7 bases not matched to a gene. This CDR3 region has 18 residues. From germline, CDR1 is MRHNA and CDR2 SNTAGT.

The chain recombines TRBV7-8 with TRBJ2-1; D unresolved. Trimming took off 1 base at V and 7 bases at J, with 8 bases between the two ends. CDR1 is SGHVS, CDR2 FQNEAQ, per germline. This CDR3 region has 13 residues. CDR3 residues: CASSLGPRNEQFF. The DNA of the CDR3 is TGTGCCAGCAGCTTAGGACCGAGGAATGAGCAGTTCTTC.

This clone was counted between two and nine times. This chain uses TRBV2 with TRBJ2-1, with D unresolved. The CDR3 totals 16 residues. Trimming shortened V by 5 bases and J by 0 bases, and 14 bases separated the two germline ends. The germline V gene has CDR1 SNHLY and CDR2 FYNNEI. The CDR3 is CASSQQINLSYNEQFF. DNA of the CDR3: TGTGCCAGCAGTCAACAGATCAACCTCTCCTACAATGAGCAGTTCTTC.

This chain joins TRBV27 and TRBJ2-1, with TRBD2 matching over 11 bases. The germline CDR1 and CDR2 sequences are MNHEY and SMNVEV (reference sequence). This CDR3 has 19 residues. V dropped 0 bases and J dropped 0; count of bases not matched to a gene: 7. The CDR3: CASSLSGTSGFSSYNEQFF. CDR3 DNA sequence: TGTGCCAGCAGTTTATCTGGGACTAGCGGTTTTAGCTCCTACAATGAGCAGTTCTTC.

The chain employs TRBV15 and TRBJ1-5; 7 bases map to TRBD1. The CDR3 extends over 15 amino acids. Germline-derived CDR1 and CDR2 are LNHNV and YYDKDF (reference sequence). Germline trimming cut 5 bases from V and 3 bases from J; bases unmatched to any gene: 7. CDR3 sequence: CATSPTDRVNQPQHF. CDR3 DNA sequence: TGTGCCACCAGCCCTACCGACAGGGTCAATCAGCCCCAGCATTTT.

This clone was detected only a few times. The rearrangement joins TRBV15 to TRBJ2-1, with TRBD1 identical over 7 bases. The V gene end was trimmed by 2 bases and the J gene end by 5 bases; junction bases not matched to a gene: 6. Germline CDR1 reads LNHNV; CDR2 reads YYDKDF (reference sequence). This CDR3 has 15 residues. The CDR3 DNA is TGTGCCACCAGCAGATGGGGACAGCAAGACAATGAGCAGTTCTTC. Protein: CATSRWGQQDNEQFF.

This clone was recorded a few times. This chain uses TRBV5-8 with TRBJ1-2; TRBD1 aligns across 7 bases. Germline V gene sequence: CDR1 SGHTS, CDR2 YDEGEE. This CDR3 has 15 residues. V shed 4 bases and J 4 bases; nucleotides not matched to a gene: 10. The CDR3 sequence is CASSPGEGQFYGYTF. CDR3 bases: TGTGCCAGCAGCCCCGGTGAGGGACAGTTCTATGGCTACACCTTC.

Only a few counts were recorded for this clone. The gene calls are TRBV5-1 and TRBJ2-5, with D maybe TRBD1 (6 bases). The J call may be incorrect, as the DNA end agrees better with TRBJ2-7. The CDR3 runs 13 residues. Germline CDR1 reads SGHRS; CDR2 reads YFSETQ. CDR3 protein: CASSVTGSYEQYF. As DNA, the CDR3 is TGCGCCAGCAGCGTAACAGGGAGCTACGAGCAGTACTTC.

This clone was counted between two and nine times. The V call is TRBV19, the J call TRBJ1-5; TRBD1 agrees at 7 bases. The J segment lost 0 bases and the V segment lost 7 bases, leaving 21 bases of the junction unmatched. The CDR3 runs to 20 residues. Germline CDR1 LNHDA, CDR2 SQIVND (reference sequence). Here the CDR3 reads CASIYGPGWTGPYSNQPQHF. The CDR3 bases are TGTGCCAGTATATACGGACCTGGGTGGACAGGCCCTTATAGCAATCAGCCCCAGCATTTT.

The chain links TRBV6-1 to TRBJ2-1; 12 nucleotides line up with TRBD2. Trimming took 5 bases from V and 8 from J; bases not matched to a gene: 4. Germline loops: CDR1 MNHNS, CDR2 SASEGT. CDR3 length: 14 residues. The CDR3 nucleotides read TGTGCCAGCAGTTGGACTAGCGGGGTCGATGAGCAGTTCTTC. It translates to CASSWTSGVDEQFF.

The chain carries TRBV7-8 and TRBJ2-3; maybe TRBD2 (6 bases). Per the germline V gene, CDR1 is SGHVS and CDR2 is FQNEAQ. The length of the CDR3 is 13 residues. Trimming took 3 bases from V and 5 from J, leaving 9 bases between them. CDR3 nucleotide sequence: TGTGCCAGCAGCTTTGGCGGGGAAGATACGCAGTATTTT. Amino acid sequence: CASSFGGEDTQYF. The whole variable domain, remainder taken from reference TRBV7-8 and TRBJ2-3, is GAGVSQSPRYKVAKRGQDVALRCDPISGHVSLFWYQQALGQGPEFLTYFQNEAQLDKSGLPSDRFFAERPEGSVSTLKIQRTQQEDSAVYLCASSFGGEDTQYFGPGTRLTVL.